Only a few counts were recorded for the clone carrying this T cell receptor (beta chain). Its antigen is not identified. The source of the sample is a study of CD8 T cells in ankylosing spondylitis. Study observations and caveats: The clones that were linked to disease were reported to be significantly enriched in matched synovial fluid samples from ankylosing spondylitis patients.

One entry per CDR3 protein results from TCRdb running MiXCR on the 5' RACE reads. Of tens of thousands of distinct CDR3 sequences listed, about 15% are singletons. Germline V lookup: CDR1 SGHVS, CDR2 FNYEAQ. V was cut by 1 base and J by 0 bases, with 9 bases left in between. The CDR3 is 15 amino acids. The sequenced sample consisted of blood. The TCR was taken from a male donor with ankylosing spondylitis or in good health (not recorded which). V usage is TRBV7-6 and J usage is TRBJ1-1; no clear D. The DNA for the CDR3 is TGTGCCAGCAGCTTAGTTGCGGCTTTGAACACTGAAGCTTTCTTT. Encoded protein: CASSLVAALNTEAFF.